This T cell receptor (beta chain) was profiled in a study of T cells in Graves' hyperthyroidism and ophthalmopathy. Study outcomes and limitations: Most clonotypes expanded in thyroid above 0.001 were likewise present in blood. Stable hyperthyroidism was separated from ophthalmopathy by a model based on 13 V-J features.

Researchers amplified the TCR beta CDR3 regions from RNA transcripts. TCR CDR3 regions were first amplified by RT-PCR with HTBI primers. TCRdb re-derived calls from the multiplex PCR reads in MiXCR, one entry per CDR3 protein. The sample carries 300,000 to 400,000 distinct CDR3 sequences, 13% recorded once. This CDR3 comprises 14 residues. From germline, CDR1 is SGDLS and CDR2 YYNGEE. The V end lost 0 bases, the J end lost 7 bases, and 13 bases lay between the germline ends. With respect to this clonotype: Its specificity is unknown.

The source of this sequence is a young woman with Graves' hyperthyroidism. The chain combines TRBV9 with TRBJ2-5; D not resolved. Sequencing was performed on blood. In DNA, the CDR3 is TGTGCCAGCAGCGTAGCGCCCGGCCCCGGGACCCAGTACTTC. Translation gives CASSVAPGPGTQYF.